A single sample gave rise to the 14 T cell receptor beta chains below, sequenced in a study of PD-1 blockade in mismatch repair-deficient tumors. Repertoires were generated with immunoSEQ multiplex PCR, while TCRdb's copy carries only in-frame clones and drops some. The sample yields about 130,000 clones, roughly 86% seen once. The sample consisted of peripheral blood, taken 70 to 72 weeks after starting pembrolizumab. Receptors were obtained from an adult with mismatch repair-deficient cancer.

The V and J genes are TRBV6-5 and TRBJ2-5; D ambiguous. V dropped 2 bases and J dropped 4 bases, with 8 bases sitting between them. Germline CDR1 reads MNHEY; CDR2 reads SVGAGI. The CDR3 is 13 amino acids. The CDR3 spells CASSYNLGETQYF. CDR3 nucleotides: TGTGCCAGCAGTTACAATCTGGGAGAGACCCAGTACTTC.

The gene calls are TRBV27 and TRBJ1-1, with unresolved D. Per germline, CDR1 MNHEY and CDR2 SMNVEV (reference sequence). CDR3 length: 13 amino acids. Trimming removed 2 bases at V and 1 base at J, with 5 bases between. CDR3 coding DNA: TGTGCCAGCAGTTTAGGATCGAACACTGAAGCTTTCTTT. Translating it yields CASSLGSNTEAFF.

The chain joins TRBV19 to TRBJ2-1, with no clear D. The length of the CDR3 is 12 residues. Trimming removed 3 bases from V and 3 bases from J, with 3 bases in between. Germline CDR1 LNHDA, CDR2 SQIVND (reference sequence). CDR3 bases: TGTGCCAGTAGTATTCTCTACAATGAGCAGTTCTTC. Amino acids: CASSILYNEQFF.

This rearrangement joins TRBV7-9 to TRBJ1-4; D not certain. The CDR3 length is 14 residues. V gave up 7 bases and J gave up 3 bases, with 12 bases separating them. CDR1 SEHNR and CDR2 FQNEAQ come from the germline V gene (reference sequence). The CDR3 nucleotides read TGTGCCAGCACCCTGACTGGGGCTAATGAAAAACTGTTTTTT. It yields the protein CASTLTGANEKLFF. The full variable domain, rest sourced from reference TRBV7-9 and TRBJ1-4, is DTGVSQNPRHKITKRGQNVTFRCDPISEHNRLYWYRQTLGQGPEFLTYFQNEAQLEKSRLLSDRFSAERPKGSFSTLEIQRTEQGDSAMYLCASTLTGANEKLFFGSGTQLSVL.

This rearrangement joins TRBV6-6 to TRBJ2-5; possible D gene TRBD1, 5 bases. Between the trimmed V and J ends, which lost 6 bases and 6 bases, there was a span of 14 bases. The CDR3 loop spans 13 amino acids. From germline, CDR1 is MNHNY and CDR2 SVGAGI (reference sequence). In DNA, the CDR3 is TGTGCCAGCAGGGTAGGGGTGGAACAGACCCAGTACTTC. It yields the protein CASRVGVEQTQYF.

CDR3 bases: TGTGCCAGCAGTTTAACGGGACAGCCGGTCATGAACACTGAAGCTTTCTTT. Its protein is CASSLTGQPVMNTEAFF. The J gene is TRBJ1-1, the V gene TRBV27; the match to TRBD1 covers 7 bases. This CDR3 is built from 17 residues. V dropped 2 bases and J dropped 0; count of bases not matched to a gene: 9. Germline V lookup: CDR1 MNHEY, CDR2 SMNVEV (reference sequence).

The chain couples TRBV6-1 to TRBJ1-5; D call uncertain. This CDR3 contains 15 residues. Per the germline V gene, CDR1 is MNHNS and CDR2 is SASEGT. Trimming shortened V by 3 bases and J by 3 bases, and 12 bases separated the two germline ends. In nucleotides, the CDR3 is TGTGCCAGCAGTGACTCAAGACGTACCAATCAGCCCCAGCATTTT. It translates to CASSDSRRTNQPQHF.

A few counts support this clone. This chain joins TRBV4-1 and TRBJ1-2; 8 positions agree with TRBD1. CDR1 and CDR2 (germline): MGHRA, YSYEKL. This CDR3 has 15 amino acids. Losses at the gene ends were 2 bases for V and 0 bases for J; bases not matched to a gene: 2. The DNA of the CDR3 is TGCGCCAGCAGCCAATCGACAGGGGCTAACTATGGCTACACCTTC. This codes for CASSQSTGANYGYTF.

V is TRBV2 and J is TRBJ1-1; 10 bases align to TRBD1. The J segment lost 5 bases and the V segment lost 4 bases, leaving 7 bases of the junction unmatched. Germline CDR1 reads SNHLY; CDR2 reads FYNNEI. The CDR3 has 15 amino acids. The CDR3 bases are TGTGCCAGCAGTGGGGGGACAGGGGTTGGGACTGAAGCTTTCTTT. Amino acid sequence: CASSGGTGVGTEAFF.

This clone was counted once. This rearrangement joins TRBV5-1 to TRBJ1-2; possible D gene TRBD1, 5 bases. The CDR3 totals 15 residues. V shed 3 bases and J shed 1 base, with 13 bases lying between them. Germline assignment: CDR1 SGHRS and CDR2 YFSETQ. CDR3 amino acids: CASSSLGGINYGYTF. Written as DNA, the CDR3 is TGCGCCAGCAGCTCCCTTGGGGGAATTAACTATGGCTACACCTTC.

The V gene is TRBV6-6, the J gene TRBJ2-3; D is uncertain. This CDR3 spans 11 amino acids. Germline V lookup: CDR1 MNHNY, CDR2 SVGAGI (reference sequence). Trimming took 6 bases from V and 6 from J, leaving 7 bases between them. The CDR3 is CASSGGDTQYF. For the CDR3, the DNA is TGTGCCAGCAGCGGTGGGGATACGCAGTATTTT.

This rearrangement joins TRBV10-3 to TRBJ2-5; D not resolved. From germline, CDR1 is ENHRY and CDR2 SYGVKD. There are 14 residues in the CDR3. With 3 bases removed from V and 5 bases from J, the gap between germline ends came to 13 bases. CDR3 sequence: CAISDPQVVETQYF. The CDR3 DNA reads TGTGCCATCAGTGATCCCCAGGTAGTCGAGACCCAGTACTTC.

The chain is built from TRBV10-2 and TRBJ2-3; 9 bases match TRBD1. The V gene's germline CDR1 is WSHSY and CDR2 SAAADI. J lost 6 bases, V lost 6 bases, and 7 bases had no gene match. The CDR3 has 14 amino acids. The CDR3 nucleotides are TGCGCCAGCAGGACAACAGGGGGCGCGGATACGCAGTATTTT. This translates into CASRTTGGADTQYF.

This clone showed up just once. The V call is TRBV28, the J call TRBJ1-2; D perhaps matches TRBD1 (6 bases). The ends were cut back, 5 bases at V and 1 base at J, with 17 bases in the middle. Looked up from germline, CDR1 is MDHEN and CDR2 is SYDVKM. CDR3 length equals 16 residues. The DNA of the CDR3 is TGTGCCAGCAGTCCCCGGACAGCAAGCCTTAACTATGGCTACACCTTC. Protein product: CASSPRTASLNYGYTF.